Shown below are 20 T cell receptor beta chains from a single sample sequenced in a study of tumor-infiltrating lymphocytes in primary liver carcinoma. Germline DNA was also extracted, and blood RNA was taken from unsorted whole blood. Priming with a constant-region primer yielded TCR beta cDNA from 450 to 550 ng total RNA. Libraries of TCR beta came from three nested multiplex PCR rounds with slightly modified ARM-PCR. TRBV1-TRBV30 forward and Cbeta reverse primers drove the first two approximately 10-cycle rounds. MiXCR, run by TCRdb on the multiplex PCR reads, gives a single entry per CDR3 protein. The table lists approximately 340,000 distinct CDR3 sequences, roughly two thirds of them singletons. Sequencing was carried out using peripheral blood. Source of these receptors: a man aged 35 to 55 with primary liver carcinoma and hepatitis B virus infection.

A word on this clonotype: This may be a read error: a much more frequent sequence differs by one nucleotide. This CDR3 fails to terminate in the conserved phenylalanine or tryptophan, so it likely reflects a read error. CDR3 sequence (DNA): TGTGCCAGCATCAAGGACAGGAATTCACCCCTCCACTCT. Translated: CASIKDRNSPLHS. The chain recombines TRBV28 with TRBJ1-6; 7 bases map to TRBD1. The germline V gene encodes CDR1 MDHEN and CDR2 SYDVKM. V dropped 7 bases and J dropped 7; count of bases not matched to a gene: 4. The CDR3 extends over 13 amino acids.

This clonotype was found many times. The rearrangement links TRBV4-1 to TRBJ2-3; 10 nucleotides match TRBD2. The germline CDR1 and CDR2 sequences are MGHRA and YSYEKL. The V gene end was trimmed by 1 base and the J gene end by 3 bases; junction bases not matched to a gene: 4. The length of the CDR3 is 16 residues. In nucleotides, the CDR3 is TGCGCCAGCAGCCAAGCTATAGCGGGAGGTACAGATACGCAGTATTTT. It specifies CASSQAIAGGTDTQYF.

The chain combines TRBV21-1 with TRBJ1-5; TRBD1, the D gene given by the table, was not confirmed from the DNA. TRBV21-1 is classified as a pseudogene. The CDR3 is 19 amino acids. The DNA of the CDR3 is TGTGCCAGCAGCAACTGTGTAGGGGGCGAAGATTTGAGCTATCAGCCCCAGCATTTT. As protein: CASSNCVGGEDLSYQPQHF.

This clonotype was seen many times. This chain connects TRBV6-2 or TRBV6-3 to TRBJ2-5; D could derive from TRBD1 or TRBD2 (6 bases each). The germline gives CDR1 MNHEY, CDR2 SVGEGT. The V end was cut by 7 bases, the J end by 4 bases, with 19 bases between. The CDR3 length is 15 residues. Written as DNA, the CDR3 is TGTGCCAGCAACCCCCCCGGGGGCGCGCGAGAGACCCAGTACTTC. Its translation is CASNPPGGARETQYF.

Concerning this clonotype itself: This could be a read error, since a much larger clone is one nucleotide away. The genes are TRBV6-5 and TRBJ2-7; 11 bases line up with TRBD1. Germline CDR1 reads MNHEY; CDR2 reads SVGAGI. The CDR3 runs 13 residues. DNA for the CDR3: TGTGCCAGCAGTGACGGGACAGGGGGTGAGCGGTACTTC. This codes for CASSDGTGGERYF.

This rearrangement joins TRBV6-6 to TRBJ2-7; 9 nucleotides line up with TRBD2. Trimming removed 3 bases from V and 3 bases from J; junction bases left unmatched: 18. This CDR3 is 19 amino acids long. CDR1 is MNHNY, CDR2 SVGAGI, per germline (reference sequence). The CDR3 DNA is TGTGCCAGCAGTTATGGCGGCGGGAGGGCCCTTCCTAAGGTCTACGAGCAGTACTTC. The encoded protein is CASSYGGGRALPKVYEQYF.

The count of this clonotype is one. The CDR3 is CASSSPHTTGTGRGEQYF. CDR3 nucleotides: TGCGCCAGCAGCTCTCCCCACACTACCGGGACAGGCCGTGGGGAGCAGTACTTC. The genes are TRBV5-1 and TRBJ2-7, with 8 bases aligning to TRBD1. CDR3 length: 18 amino acids. V lost 3 bases and J lost 7; bases outside the gene matches: 21. Germline assignment: CDR1 SGHRS and CDR2 YFSETQ.

At least ten counts were recorded for this clonotype. The rearrangement uses TRBV7-8 and TRBJ2-1; 9 bases are shared with TRBD2. The CDR3 length is 19 residues. Trimming removed 1 base from V and 0 bases from J; junction bases left unmatched: 10. Germline V lookup: CDR1 SGHVS, CDR2 FQNEAQ. The CDR3 protein is CASSLVGLAGLSSYNEQFF. The CDR3 nucleotides read TGTGCCAGCAGCTTAGTAGGTCTAGCGGGACTGAGCTCCTACAATGAGCAGTTCTTC.

The chain links TRBV11-2 to TRBJ1-1; D unresolved. Germline V gene sequence: CDR1 SGHAT, CDR2 FQNNGV. V was trimmed by 5 bases and J by 5 bases, leaving 18 bases between them. The CDR3 has 15 amino acids. As DNA, the CDR3 is TGTGCCAGCAGCCCCTGTGCAGGCCAAGGGACTGAAGCTTTCTTT. Protein sequence: CASSPCAGQGTEAFF. The complete variable domain, with remaining parts taken from reference TRBV11-2 and TRBJ1-1, reads EAGVAQSPRYKIIEKRQSVAFWCNPISGHATLYWYQQILGQGPKLLIQFQNNGVVDDSQLPKDRFSAERLKGVDSTLKIQPAKLEDSAVYLCASSPCAGQGTEAFFGQGTRLTVV.

This sequence joins TRBV6-5 and TRBJ2-7; D is tentatively TRBD1 or TRBD2 (5 bases each). From germline, CDR1 is MNHEY and CDR2 SVGAGI. Trimming removed 0 bases at V and 3 bases at J, with 18 bases between. The CDR3 sequence is 17 residues long. CDR3: CASSYSGMRGSSYEQYF. The CDR3 DNA reads TGTGCCAGCAGTTACTCGGGTATGAGGGGATCGAGCTACGAGCAGTACTTC.

The chain couples TRBV5-1 to TRBJ1-4, with a possible D match to TRBD1 (6 bases). With 5 bases removed from V and 0 bases from J, the gap between germline ends came to 8 bases. The CDR3 length is 14 residues. Looked up from germline, CDR1 is SGHRS and CDR2 is YFSETQ. CDR3 loop: CASRRTATNEKLFF. The DNA of the CDR3 is TGCGCCAGCAGGCGGACAGCAACTAATGAAAAACTGTTTTTT. The variable domain in full, with the rest retrieved from reference TRBV5-1 and TRBJ1-4, is KAGVTQTPRYLIKTRGQQVTLSCSPISGHRSVSWYQQTPGQGLQFLFEYFSETQRNKGNFPGRFSGRQFSNSRSEMNVSTLELGDSALYLCASRRTATNEKLFFGSGTQLSVL.

As regards this clonotype: The junction does not match germline at one end; this may be a read error. The gene calls are TRBV11-2 and TRBJ1-4; no firm D call. Germline V CDR1 and CDR2: SGHAT, FQNNGV. The CDR3 has 17 residues. CDR3 region: CASRPLRGRAANEKLFF. DNA of the CDR3: TGTGCCAGCAGACCGCTACGTGGGCGGGCAGCTAATGAAAAATTGTTTTTT.

The rearrangement uses TRBV10-3 and TRBJ2-7, with 9 bases that match TRBD2. The trim removed 6 bases at V and 4 bases at J, leaving 16 bases unmatched. CDR1 and CDR2 from the germline V gene are ENHRY and SYGVKD. The CDR3 spans 17 residues. The DNA for the CDR3 is TGTGCCATCAGAGAAGGCACAGGGCCGGGACTAGCTTACGAGCAGTACTTC. This translates into CAIREGTGPGLAYEQYF.

The count of this clonotype is one. The CDR3 here is CASSPRRVAGVDNEQFF. In DNA, the CDR3 is TGCGCCAGCAGCCCCCGGCGCGTAGCGGGAGTCGACAATGAGCAGTTCTTC. This chain links TRBV10-1 with TRBJ2-1; 9 nucleotides match TRBD2. CDR3 length: 17 residues. CDR1 WNHNN and CDR2 SYGVQD come from the germline V gene (reference sequence). V dropped 6 bases and J dropped 5; count of bases not matched to a gene: 14.

For this clonotype: The germline gene is not matched at one end of the junction; a read error may be the cause. The chain couples TRBV20-1 to TRBJ2-7, with 8 bases that match TRBD2. Germline lookup yields CDR1 DFQATT and CDR2 SNEGSKA (reference sequence). The CDR3 is 14 amino acids. The DNA for the CDR3 is TGCAATGCTAGGGGACTAGGGGACCCCTACGAGCAGTACTTC. The encoded protein is CNARGLGDPYEQYF.

This clonotype was detected only a few times. The genes are TRBV28 and TRBJ2-7, with 7 bases that match TRBD2. Trimming cost V 6 bases and J 7 bases; bases outside gene matches: 9. The CDR3 extends over 13 amino acids. Germline CDR1 is MDHEN and CDR2 is SYDVKM. CDR3 region: CASSLRESGEQYF. The DNA for the CDR3 is TGTGCCAGCAGCCTGCGGGAGTCTGGGGAGCAGTACTTC.

As to this clonotype: The CDR3 does not end in the conserved phenylalanine or tryptophan, so this is likely a read error. J is TRBJ2-5 and V is TRBV11-2; no firm D call. The CDR3 extends over 15 amino acids. Germline CDR1 SGHAT, CDR2 FQNNGV. The CDR3 loop reads CASSSPLKPAETQYL. CDR3 nucleotides: TGTGCTAGCAGCTCCCCCCTCAAACCGGCCGAGACCCAGTACTTA.

The sample holds one count of this clonotype. The germline gene is not matched at one end of the junction; a read error may be the cause. V and J are TRBV5-1 and TRBJ1-1, with D possibly matching TRBD1 (6 bases). The germline CDR1 and CDR2 sequences are SGHRS and YFSETQ. The CDR3 is made up of 15 amino acids. This chain's CDR3 is CASNWGGDMNTEAFF. CDR3 in DNA: TGCGCCAGCAACTGGGGCGGGGACATGAATACTGAGGCTTTCTTT.

Concerning this clonotype itself: One junction end disagrees with the germline gene, perhaps due to a read error. The chain's CDR3 is CASGRTGEGGNEQFF. DNA of the CDR3: TGTGCCAGCGGGCGGACAGGGGAGGGTGGCAATGAGCAGTTCTTT. The rearrangement joins TRBV11-2 to TRBJ2-1, with TRBD1 matching over 9 bases. From germline, CDR1 is SGHAT and CDR2 FQNNGV. There are 15 residues in the CDR3.

Comments on this clonotype: An end of the junction does not agree with germline; a read error may underlie this. This chain links TRBV11-2 with TRBJ2-2; the D gene is possibly TRBD1 (5 bases). The CDR3 runs to 14 residues. Germline CDR1 SGHAT, CDR2 FQNNGV. CDR3 in DNA: TGTGCCGGCAGCCGCAGGGTCAACACCGGGGAGCTGTTTTTT. Protein sequence: CAGSRRVNTGELFF. Variable domain in full (rest from reference TRBV11-2 and TRBJ2-2): EAGVAQSPRYKIIEKRQSVAFWCNPISGHATLYWYQQILGQGPKLLIQFQNNGVVDDSQLPKDRFSAERLKGVDSTLKIQPAKLEDSAVYLCAGSRRVNTGELFFGEGSRLTVL.